This T cell receptor beta chain derives from a study of CD8+ T cells in alopecia areata (dated by TCRdb to 2017 to 2018). Context from the whole study: Treated patients were enrolled in an open-label pilot trial of oral tofacitinib, 5 to 10 mg twice daily, for moderate-to-severe alopecia areata. Tofacitinib was administered for 6 to 18 months, and 6 months of follow-up off drug were then conducted to assess delayed response and recurrence. In treated patients, disease severity was measured using the SALT score, which gives the percentage of scalp surface area affected. High-throughput TCRbeta sequencing was used to examine T cell clonal expansion in alopecia areata in both the C3H/HeJ mouse model and human patients. On the human side, TCRbeta sequencing was run on scalp tissue and on sorted CD4+ and CD8+ peripheral blood T cells from healthy controls and from alopecia areata patients with either patchy or totalis/universalis disease. Patients on tofacitinib were biopsied at baseline and after 4 and 24 weeks of treatment, and several of the patients also had a later scalp biopsy. Scalp clonality was compared across normal scalp (n=4), patchy alopecia areata scalp (n=8), and alopecia totalis/universalis scalp (n=8). RNA was extracted with the PAXgene miRNA kit for fixed scalp, the miRNeasy kit for PBMCs, and the RNeasy kit for mouse skin. TCRbeta CDR3 regions were amplified by immunoSEQ multiplex PCR with 35 Vbeta forward and 13 Jbeta reverse primers. Study-wide conclusions, independent of this receptor: Tofacitinib significantly lowered scalp clonality and the number of expanded CD8+ clones among the top 100 scalp clones. Resident alphabeta T cells in normal human skin are also sequenced, complicating scalp TCR repertoire analysis, unlike mouse skin dominated by gammadelta T cells. The treated cohort was small, with a single nonresponder, so links between baseline CD8+ expansion and response need larger studies. Many expanded lesional clones were found to persist in scalp and blood during tofacitinib treatment, and relapse after treatment cessation may be partly explained by this persistence. Compared with mice, TCR sequences shared between patients were less clear, possibly partly because of HLA diversity across the patient population. Lesional scalp, especially in alopecia totalis/universalis, showed higher clonality and more expanded CD8+ clones than normal scalp, suggesting antigenic drive.

This clone was seen more than once but under ten times. Its antigen remains unidentified. No base-level quality is on record; no much larger clone is a single base apart. The time point label here, explained by the study, means: 24 weeks on oral tofacitinib. The sample's treatment or condition label, in plain terms: oral pan-JAK inhibitor, 5-10 mg twice daily. Lesional scalp punch biopsies and peripheral blood were collected from alopecia areata patients. PBMCs were isolated by density centrifugation and stained for CD3, CD4 and CD8, and CD4+ and CD8+ T cells were sorted on a FACSAria. CDR1 is given as SGHTA and CDR2 as FQGNSA, both from the germline V gene. Taken from cysteine to phenylalanine, the CDR3 has 15 residues. Kept here is only the CDR3 DNA, which spans 45 bases and is read in frame from base 1. V gives up 4 bases and J gives up 2 bases, and the segment between their germline ends measures 14 bases.

Library construction relied on the immunoSEQ multiplex PCR assay. RNA was extracted from all samples and reverse transcribed into cDNA as template for TCR sequencing. First-strand cDNA was synthesized using SuperScript III with a 2:1 mix of oligo-dT and random hexamers. Amplification bias was assessed with a synthetic immune receptor repertoire, and residual bias was removed computationally. The authors processed their data as follows. Raw reads were preprocessed to remove errors, and CDR3 was defined according to IMGT conventions as the region from the conserved cysteine to phenylalanine. Clonality was computed as 1 minus the Shannon entropy, with the entropy normalized by log2 of the number of productive unique TCRs. Whether each scalp clone was CD4 or CD8 was inferred by checking scalp TCRbeta sequences against the CD4 and CD8 repertoires from sorted blood. Imported from immuneACCESS, the table was reduced by TCRdb to in-frame sequences with V and J called. These copies leave out some clones; in studies compared against another copy, an unresolved V gene accounts for under half, and the cause of the remainder is not known. D and trimming come from the DNA, and the V and J calls and clone size come from that table. This sample comprises some 100,000 clones, 40% to 50% of them detected only once. More than 15% of the sample rests with the top ten.

The sequences come from CD8+ T cells sorted from blood, collected at week 24, from a patient treated with tofacitinib. The rearranged chain carries TRBV7-2 and TRBJ2-5; the D gene is possibly TRBD2, with 5 bases matching. The TCR sequence derives from a human donor with alopecia areata. DNA sequence: TGTGCCAGCAGCTCCTACCAAGGACTTCAAGAGACCCAGTACTTC. It translates as CASSSYQGLQETQYF.